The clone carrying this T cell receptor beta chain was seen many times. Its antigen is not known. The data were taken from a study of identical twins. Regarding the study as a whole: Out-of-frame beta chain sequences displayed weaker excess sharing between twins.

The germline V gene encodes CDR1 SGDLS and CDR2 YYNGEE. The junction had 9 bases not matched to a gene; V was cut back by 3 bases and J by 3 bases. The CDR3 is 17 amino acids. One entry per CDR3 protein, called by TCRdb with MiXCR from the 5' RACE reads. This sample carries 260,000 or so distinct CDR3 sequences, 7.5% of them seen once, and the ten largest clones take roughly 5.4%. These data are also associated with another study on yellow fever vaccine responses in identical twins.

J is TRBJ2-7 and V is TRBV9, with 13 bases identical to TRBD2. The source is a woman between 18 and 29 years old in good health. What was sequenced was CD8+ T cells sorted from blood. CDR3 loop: CASSGSPTSGRFYEQYF. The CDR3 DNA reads TGTGCCAGCAGCGGGAGTCCGACTAGCGGGAGGTTCTACGAGCAGTACTTC.